One sample yielded the 21 T cell receptor beta chains listed below, sequenced in a study of blood T cell repertoires in COVID-19. Profiling relied on immunoSEQ multiplex PCR, and the TCRdb table lists in-frame clones only, not all of them. Of about 140,000 clones listed, around 87% are singletons. The sequenced sample was peripheral blood. The receptor set was obtained from a human donor in a cohort sampled during active COVID-19.

This clone has more than one count but fewer than ten. A junction boundary mismatches the germline segment, possibly from a read error. This sequence joins TRBV3-1 (or the pseudogene TRBV3-2) and TRBJ2-7; D is undetermined. This CDR3 region has 12 residues. Germline values: CDR1 LGHDT, CDR2 YNNKEL (reference sequence). The CDR3 spells CASSQASHEQYF. The CDR3 bases are TGTGCCAGCAGCCAGGCCTCCCACGAGCAGTACTTC.

In DNA form, the CDR3 reads TGTGCCAGCAGCCCGGGTGCCGGACTAGGTTCGTTAAAAGAGACCCAGTACTTC. It translates to CASSPGAGLGSLKETQYF. The chain joins TRBV5-5 to TRBJ2-5, with 7 bases lining up with TRBD2. Trimming cost V 4 bases and J 3 bases; bases outside gene matches: 18. The CDR3 loop spans 18 amino acids. CDR1 and CDR2 (germline): SGHKS, YYEKEE (reference sequence).

Worth noting for this clone: Distinct nucleotide sequences in the sample also encode this CDR3. The rearrangement joins TRBV5-1 to TRBJ1-4; D gene ambiguous. The CDR3 extends over 14 amino acids. Germline V gene data show CDR1 as SGHRS and CDR2 as YFSETQ. V was trimmed by 3 bases and J by 4 bases, leaving 10 bases between them. The CDR3 DNA is TGCGCCAGCAGCTCGGGAGGGAGTAATGAAAAACTGTTTTTT. Its translation is CASSSGGSNEKLFF. The variable domain in full, completed from reference TRBV5-1 and TRBJ1-4, reads KAGVTQTPRYLIKTRGQQVTLSCSPISGHRSVSWYQQTPGQGLQFLFEYFSETQRNKGNFPGRFSGRQFSNSRSEMNVSTLELGDSALYLCASSSGGSNEKLFFGSGTQLSVL.

This rearrangement joins TRBV7-2 to TRBJ2-3, with D perhaps TRBD1 (6 bases). Per germline, CDR1 SGHTA and CDR2 FQGNSA. V lost 5 bases and J lost 6, with 18 bases in between. The CDR3 totals 15 residues. Here the CDR3 reads CASSAQGDNADTQYF. CDR3 nucleotides: TGTGCCAGCAGCGCACAGGGTGACAACGCGGATACGCAGTATTTT. The full variable domain, in which reference TRBV7-2 and TRBJ2-3 provide the parts outside the CDR3, is GAGVSQSPSNKVTEKGKDVELRCDPISGHTALYWYRQSLGQGLEFLIYFQGNSAPDKSGLPSDRFSAERTGGSVSTLTIQRTQQEDSAVYLCASSAQGDNADTQYFGPGTRLTVL.

This clone was observed once. V usage is TRBV28 and J usage is TRBJ2-7; no clear D gene. This CDR3 is 12 amino acids long. Germline CDR1 reads MDHEN; CDR2 reads SYDVKM. V dropped 5 bases and J dropped 4 bases, with 9 bases sitting between them. The CDR3 nucleotides read TGTGCCAGCAGTAGTCCCGGTTACGAGCAGTACTTC. As protein: CASSSPGYEQYF.

The chain couples TRBV15 to TRBJ2-7; 14 bases map to TRBD2. V dropped 5 bases and J dropped 6; count of bases not matched to a gene: 3. The germline CDR1 and CDR2 sequences are LNHNV and YYDKDF (reference sequence). The CDR3 covers 14 residues. This CDR3 reads CATSFGLAGGEQYF. The DNA of the CDR3 is TGTGCCACCAGCTTCGGACTAGCGGGAGGCGAGCAGTACTTC.

J is TRBJ1-1 and V is TRBV7-9; 8 nucleotides agree with TRBD1. The germline V gene has CDR1 SEHNR and CDR2 FQNEAQ (reference sequence). V dropped 1 base and J dropped 5; count of bases not matched to a gene: 6. This CDR3 has 15 amino acids. The CDR3 DNA reads as TGTGCCAGCAGCTTAGGGGACAGGATGGGTACTGAAGCTTTCTTT. Translating gives CASSLGDRMGTEAFF.

In this sample, this clone turned up a few times. This chain connects TRBV12-3 or TRBV12-4 to TRBJ2-7; weak D call: TRBD1 (6 bases). This CDR3 is 13 amino acids long. V was shortened by 6 bases and J by 9 bases, with 18 bases between the two germline ends. Written as DNA, the CDR3 is TGTGCCAGCAGACCTGAGGGGGTCTCCTCGCAGTACTTC. Amino acid sequence: CASRPEGVSSQYF.

V and J are TRBV3-1 (or the pseudogene TRBV3-2) and TRBJ2-2, with 10 bases fitting TRBD2. The CDR3 extends over 17 amino acids. Germline CDR1 and CDR2: LGHDT and YNNKEL (reference sequence). The trim removed 3 bases at V and 7 bases at J, leaving 11 bases unmatched. CDR3 DNA: TGTGCCAGCAGCCAGAGGAGCGGGAGGGCCGAGTACGGGGAGCTGTTTTTT. This translates into CASSQRSGRAEYGELFF.

The table lists this clone with a count of one. The gene calls are TRBV5-1 and TRBJ2-1, with a tentative D call TRBD2 (6 bases). V was trimmed by 5 bases and J by 6 bases, leaving 12 bases between them. The CDR3 runs to 13 residues. Germline loops: CDR1 SGHRS, CDR2 YFSETQ. The chain's CDR3 is CASSSGTFNEQFF. The CDR3 region has the DNA TGCGCCAGCAGTTCCGGGACTTTCAATGAGCAGTTCTTC. Complete variable domain (other parts from reference TRBV5-1 and TRBJ2-1): KAGVTQTPRYLIKTRGQQVTLSCSPISGHRSVSWYQQTPGQGLQFLFEYFSETQRNKGNFPGRFSGRQFSNSRSEMNVSTLELGDSALYLCASSSGTFNEQFFGPGTRLTVL.

The chain combines TRBV28 with TRBJ2-3, with D maybe TRBD2 (5 bases). V shed 5 bases and J shed 3 bases, with 15 bases lying between them. The CDR3 extends over 15 amino acids. The germline V gene encodes CDR1 MDHEN and CDR2 SYDVKM. The CDR3 DNA follows: TGTGCCAGCAGTCCGCCAGGACTGAGAACAGATACGCAGTATTTT. Translating gives CASSPPGLRTDTQYF.

The rearrangement links TRBV7-9 to TRBJ1-6, with D hard to call. In germline, CDR1 is SEHNR, CDR2 FQNEAQ (reference sequence). Trimming removed 3 bases from V and 7 bases from J, with 4 bases in between. This CDR3 is 12 amino acids long. CDR3 protein: CASSFENSPLHF. CDR3 bases: TGTGCCAGCAGCTTCGAGAATTCACCCCTCCACTTT.

J is TRBJ1-1 and V is TRBV5-1; 8 bases align to TRBD1. The CDR3 is made up of 15 amino acids. V gave up 4 bases and J gave up 5 bases; unmatched junction bases: 10. The germline CDR1 and CDR2 sequences are SGHRS and YFSETQ. CDR3 DNA: TGCGCCAGCAGCCACGACAGGGGAAGTGAAACTGAAGCTTTCTTT. It yields the protein CASSHDRGSETEAFF.

This chain connects TRBV4-1 to TRBJ1-6; D might be TRBD1 (6 bases). Germline CDR1 MGHRA, CDR2 YSYEKL. Trimming pared 4 bases from V and 8 bases from J, leaving 12 bases between. CDR3 length equals 14 residues. The CDR3 nucleotides are TGCGCCAGCAGCCCAGACAGGCCCTATTCACCCCTCCACTTT. This encodes CASSPDRPYSPLHF.

The rearrangement joins TRBV10-1 to TRBJ2-2, with D maybe TRBD1 (6 bases). This CDR3 comprises 15 residues. Germline CDR1 reads WNHNN; CDR2 reads SYGVQD (reference sequence). The V gene lost 5 bases and the J gene lost 1 base, with 11 bases spanning the gap. Written as DNA, the CDR3 is TGCGCCAGCAGTTTAGGGACACTGAACACCGGGGAGCTGTTTTTT. Translating gives CASSLGTLNTGELFF.

The chain recombines TRBV27 with TRBJ2-1; D remains unclear. Trimming shortened V by 5 bases and J by 8 bases, and 10 bases separated the two germline ends. CDR1 is MNHEY and CDR2 is SMNVEV in the germline V gene (reference sequence). The CDR3 is 12 residues long. CDR3 region: CASSPNSYEQFF. In DNA, the CDR3 is TGTGCCAGCAGTCCTAATAGCTATGAGCAGTTCTTC.

This clone showed up just a few times. This chain uses TRBV7-3 with TRBJ2-1, with D perhaps matching TRBD2 (5 bases). CDR1 and CDR2 (germline): SGHTA, FQGTGA. CDR3 length: 13 amino acids. V lost 0 bases to trimming and J lost 9 bases, with 9 bases between them. CDR3 protein: CASSLTPGIEQFF. CDR3 in DNA: TGTGCCAGCAGCTTAACGCCCGGGATTGAGCAGTTCTTC.

The V gene is TRBV6-5, the J gene TRBJ2-3, with TRBD2 matching over 7 bases. The ends lost 6 bases at V and 8 bases at J; junction bases unmatched: 5. Looked up from germline, CDR1 is MNHEY and CDR2 is SVGAGI. The CDR3 totals 12 residues. CDR3: CASRGGEGTQYF. The CDR3 coding sequence is TGTGCCAGCAGGGGGGGGGAAGGTACGCAGTATTTT.

This clone was counted a single time. The chain links TRBV2 to TRBJ2-3; 7 nucleotides agree with TRBD1. Trimming took 6 bases from V and 2 from J; bases not matched to a gene: 5. Germline CDR1 is SNHLY and CDR2 is FYNNEI. This CDR3 is 14 amino acids long. The CDR3 nucleotides read TGTGCCAGCAGCACGGGACAGCTCACAGATACGCAGTATTTT. Its translation is CASSTGQLTDTQYF.

This chain joins TRBV2 and TRBJ2-7; 7 bases map to TRBD1. Trimming at V came to 6 bases and at J to 4 bases, leaving 9 bases not matched to a gene. The germline V gene has CDR1 SNHLY and CDR2 FYNNEI. This CDR3 contains 14 residues. CDR3 residues: CASRGVEGAYEQYF. For the CDR3, the DNA is TGTGCCAGCAGGGGGGTCGAGGGGGCTTACGAGCAGTACTTC.

The chain has TRBV20-1 and TRBJ2-7; 9 positions agree with TRBD2. This CDR3 has 14 amino acids. V trimming: 3 bases; J trimming: 3 bases; junction bases outside the gene matches: 6. Germline CDR1 is DFQATT and CDR2 is SNEGSKA (reference sequence). The CDR3 DNA follows: TGCAGTGCTAGTGGGCGGGAGGGCTTCTACGAGCAGTACTTC. It specifies CSASGREGFYEQYF.